Below, 16 T cell receptor beta chains from the same sample are listed, as sequenced in a study of T cell responses to AZD1222 COVID-19 vaccine. The data were produced by immunoSEQ multiplex PCR, yet TCRdb's version contains in-frame clones alone and is incomplete. The top ten hold more than 5% of the sample, which has around 140,000 clones, more than 90% seen once. The sample here was peripheral blood, taken on day 0 of AZD1222 vaccination. Receptor source: an adult in good health.

The chain combines TRBV10-2 with TRBJ2-7; TRBD2 agrees at 8 bases. Germline V gives CDR1 WSHSY, CDR2 SAAADI. This CDR3 contains 15 residues. The V gene end was trimmed by 0 bases and the J gene end by 1 base; junction bases not matched to a gene: 2. Here the CDR3 reads CASSESLAESYEQYF. The CDR3, as DNA: TGCGCCAGCAGTGAGTCACTAGCGGAATCCTACGAGCAGTACTTC.

V usage is TRBV29-1 and J usage is TRBJ1-1; 7 positions match TRBD1. The CDR3 loop spans 15 amino acids. Trimming removed 4 bases from V and 1 base from J; junction bases left unmatched: 9. Germline values: CDR1 SQVTM, CDR2 ANQGSEA. The chain's CDR3 is CSVVYQGQRNTEAFF. CDR3 coding DNA: TGCAGCGTTGTCTACCAGGGACAGAGGAACACTGAAGCTTTCTTT.

The rearrangement uses TRBV18 and TRBJ1-1; D is undetermined. The CDR3 has 13 amino acids. Trimming removed 1 base at V and 2 bases at J, with 5 bases between. Germline CDR1 KGHSH, CDR2 LQKENI. CDR3 in DNA: TGTGCCAGCTCACCACTCATTAACACTGAAGCTTTCTTT. Its protein is CASSPLINTEAFF.

The chain recombines TRBV5-4 with TRBJ1-2, with TRBD1 matching over 8 bases. Per the germline V gene, CDR1 is SGHNT and CDR2 is YYREEE (reference sequence). V lost 3 bases to trimming and J lost 8 bases; unmatched junction nucleotides: 6. The CDR3 runs to 13 residues. As DNA, the CDR3 is TGTGCCAGCAGCTCTAAGACAGGGGACGGCTACACCTTC. Its protein product is CASSSKTGDGYTF.

The V call is TRBV21-1, the J call TRBJ2-2; the table's D gene call, TRBD1, was not cross checked with the DNA. TRBV21-1 represents a pseudogene. The CDR3 runs to 17 residues. The CDR3 is CASSTGTDPTNTGELFF. As DNA, the CDR3 is TGTGCCAGCAGCACCGGGACAGACCCTACGAACACCGGGGAGCTGTTTTTT.

The rearrangement uses TRBV2 and TRBJ2-7; D remains unclear. Trimming left V 4 bases short and J 7 bases short, with 8 bases between. Germline loops: CDR1 SNHLY, CDR2 FYNNEI. CDR3 size: 11 residues. CDR3 residues: CASSGRGEQYF. Written as DNA, the CDR3 is TGTGCCAGCAGTGGTCGAGGAGAGCAGTACTTC.

The chain couples TRBV28 to TRBJ2-1, with 9 bases lining up with TRBD2. Per germline, CDR1 MDHEN and CDR2 SYDVKM. CDR3 size: 15 residues. Trimming took 2 bases from V and 8 from J; bases not matched to a gene: 7. The CDR3 coding sequence is TGTGCCAGCAGTTTAAGGGTAGCGGGAGCGTATGAGCAGTTCTTC. Translated: CASSLRVAGAYEQFF.

The chain joins TRBV23-1 to TRBJ1-2, with 7 bases lining up with TRBD1. TRBV23-1 belongs to the ORF category, with a function that is uncertain. The CDR3 totals 12 residues. J was trimmed by 6 bases and V by 8 bases; bases with no gene match: 6. CDR3 in amino acids: CASQGDEDGYTF. The CDR3, as DNA: TGCGCCAGCCAGGGGGACGAGGATGGCTACACCTTC.

This chain joins TRBV18 and TRBJ1-3; a weak D match, TRBD1 (6 bases). This CDR3 is built from 16 residues. Germline values: CDR1 KGHSH, CDR2 LQKENI. V was clipped by 3 bases and J by 3 bases, with 15 bases between them. CDR3 in DNA: TGTGCCAGCTCACCGGAGTCAGGGGTTCTTGGAAACACCATATATTTT. This codes for CASSPESGVLGNTIYF.

This clone was observed a few times. This chain uses TRBV27 with TRBJ1-3; 8 nucleotides align to TRBD1. V lost 8 bases, J lost 3 bases, and 3 bases stayed unmatched. The CDR3 runs 13 residues. Germline V gene data show CDR1 as MNHEY and CDR2 as SMNVEV (reference sequence). For the CDR3, the DNA is TGTGCCAGCGGACAGGGCCTTGGAAACACCATATATTTT. Its protein product is CASGQGLGNTIYF.

This chain connects TRBV28 to TRBJ1-2, with D tentatively TRBD1 (6 bases). The germline CDR1 and CDR2 sequences are MDHEN and SYDVKM. CDR3 length equals 14 residues. Trimming took 2 bases from V and 5 from J, leaving 12 bases between them. The DNA for the CDR3 is TGTGCCAGCAGTTTAGGGGGGCGCTTATATGGCTACACCTTC. Its protein product is CASSLGGRLYGYTF.

The rearrangement joins TRBV5-1 to TRBJ2-1; 13 bases line up with TRBD2. Germline values: CDR1 SGHRS, CDR2 YFSETQ. J was trimmed by 3 bases and V by 0 bases; bases with no gene match: 0. The CDR3 runs to 16 residues. This CDR3 is CASSLGTSGSYNEQFF. The CDR3 DNA is TGCGCCAGCAGCTTGGGGACTAGCGGGAGCTACAATGAGCAGTTCTTC.

The chain employs TRBV27 and TRBJ2-1; 10 positions match TRBD2. V was clipped by 6 bases and J by 2 bases; unmatched bases: 13. CDR3 length: 18 amino acids. CDR1 MNHEY and CDR2 SMNVEV come from the germline V gene (reference sequence). CDR3 amino acids: CASSRQPQRGGTYNEQFF. CDR3 sequence (DNA): TGTGCCAGCAGCCGCCAACCTCAGCGGGGGGGAACCTACAATGAGCAGTTCTTC.

This sequence joins TRBV6-6 and TRBJ1-2, with D tentatively TRBD1 (5 bases). The CDR3 has 13 amino acids. V lost 6 bases and J lost 4, with 12 bases in between. CDR1 is MNHNY, CDR2 SVGAGI, per germline (reference sequence). CDR3 bases: TGTGCCAGCAGACAAGACAGTCTCTATGGCTACACCTTC. Encoded protein: CASRQDSLYGYTF.

V and J are TRBV3-1 (or the pseudogene TRBV3-2) and TRBJ2-1; 8 bases are a match to TRBD2. Per germline, CDR1 LGHDT and CDR2 YNNKEL (reference sequence). This CDR3 comprises 16 residues. The ends lost 1 base at V and 2 bases at J; junction bases unmatched: 4. The CDR3 reads CASSQGSLAAYNEQFF. The CDR3 nucleotides read TGTGCCAGCAGCCAAGGGTCACTAGCGGCCTACAATGAGCAGTTCTTC.

J is TRBJ2-2 and V is TRBV3-1 (or the pseudogene TRBV3-2), with TRBD2 matching 7 bases. Germline assignment: CDR1 LGHDT and CDR2 YNNKEL (reference sequence). The CDR3 has 16 amino acids. V shed 2 bases and J 2 bases; nucleotides not matched to a gene: 5. The CDR3 bases are TGTGCCAGCAGCCAACTAGCGGAACTCAACACCGGGGAGCTGTTTTTT. It encodes CASSQLAELNTGELFF.